This T cell receptor beta chain was sequenced for a study of T cells after yellow fever vaccination. TCRdb re-called the 5' RACE reads with MiXCR, one entry per CDR3 protein. This repertoire shows around 250,000 distinct CDR3 sequences, 5.2% found once; its top ten account for about 3.5%. Study-wide points: Contaminating bulk clonotypes could be abundant in FACS-sorted repertoires.

This clonotype has ten or more counts. As yet, its antigen is unknown. V lost 5 bases and J lost 6; bases outside the gene matches: 6. The CDR3 loop spans 14 amino acids. This specimen consisted of CD4+ T cells sorted from PBMCs, obtained on the day of the yellow fever booster vaccination. The TCR was taken from a man aged 18 to 30 who received the YFV17D yellow fever vaccine. The chain combines TRBV12-3 or TRBV12-4 with TRBJ2-2, with TRBD1 matching over 7 bases. CDR3 sequence (DNA): TGTGCCAGCAGTCCAGGGGGTTTGGCCGGGGAGCTGTTTTTT. This encodes CASSPGGLAGELFF.